This T cell receptor beta chain was sequenced for a study of response to subunit inactivated influenza vaccine. TCRdb called the RT-PCR reads again in MiXCR, with one record for every CDR3 protein. Of about 500,000 distinct CDR3 sequences listed, approximately 15% are singletons. CDR1 SNHLY and CDR2 FYNNEI come from the germline V gene. This CDR3 has 13 residues. The V segment lost 5 bases and the J segment 4 bases; nucleotides outside the gene matches: 2. This TCR came from a man between 50 and 70 years old who received an inactivated influenza vaccine. The chain recombines TRBV2 with TRBJ1-5; TRBD1 agrees at 7 bases. Sequencing used CD4+ T cells sorted from PBMCs, obtained approximately 25 months after vaccination. CDR3 loop: CASSWDRNQPQHF. CDR3 nucleotides: TGTGCCAGCAGTTGGGACAGAAATCAGCCCCAGCATTTT.